Listed below are T cell receptor beta chains from one sample, sequenced in a study of T cells in Graves' hyperthyroidism and ophthalmopathy. TCRdb reprocessed the multiplex PCR reads via MiXCR and lists one record per CDR3 protein. The sample has 300,000 to 350,000 distinct CDR3 sequences, 20% to 25% seen once. The material sequenced was blood. Receptors originate from a woman in her 50s with Graves' hyperthyroidism. Each CDR3 is given with its conserved first and last residue. A D gene is named only where the DNA matches it firmly. Rows may omit the clone size; those that give it use once, few, many or a size class.

V,length,J,D,size,CDR3,DNA
TRBV7-2,19,TRBJ1-5,TRBD1,few,CASSLKSGTGGASNQPQHF,TGTGCCAGCAGCTTAAAATCCGGGACAGGGGGCGCGAGCAATCAGCCCCAGCATTTT
TRBV2,15,TRBJ1-5,.,many,CASSYRAVRNQPQHF,TGTGCCAGCAGTTACAGGGCGGTACGGAATCAGCCCCAGCATTTT
TRBV5-1,14,TRBJ2-7,.,.,CASSLDSGMGEQYF,TGCGCCAGCAGCTTGGACAGTGGAATGGGGGAGCAGTACTTC
TRBV11-2,16,TRBJ2-7,TRBD2,.,CASSLDRTSQPYEQYF,TGTGCCAGCAGCTTAGATCGGACTAGCCAACCCTACGAGCAGTACTTC
TRBV7-6,15,TRBJ1-4,.,.,CASSRDPVTNEKLFF,TGTGCCAGCAGCAGGGACCCCGTAACTAATGAAAAACTGTTTTTT
TRBV2,13,TRBJ1-3,.,many,CASFRTFGNTIYF,TGTGCCAGCTTTCGGACGTTTGGAAACACCATATATTTT
TRBV3-1,12,TRBJ2-7,.,.,CASSQEVSEQYF,TGTGCCAGCAGCCAAGAGGTATCCGAGCAGTACTTC
TRBV6-5,15,TRBJ2-3,TRBD1,many,CASSYLGTVPDTQYF,TGTGCCAGCAGTTACTTGGGGACAGTCCCAGATACGCAGTATTTT
TRBV7-6,17,TRBJ1-5,.,many,CASSPSPEPLGYQPQHF,TGTGCCAGCAGCCCTAGCCCGGAGCCCCTGGGCTATCAGCCCCAGCATTTT
TRBV3-1,15,TRBJ2-5,.,many,CASSQEQGNQETQYF,TGTGCCAGCAGCCAAGAGCAAGGAAACCAAGAGACCCAGTACTTC
TRBV2,15,TRBJ2-3,.,many,CASSETAAYTDTQYF,TGTGCCAGCAGTGAAACCGCAGCCTACACAGATACGCAGTATTTT
TRBV24-1,14,TRBJ2-6,.,.,CATSKSSGANVLTF,TGTGCCACCAGCAAATCCTCTGGGGCCAACGTCCTGACTTTC
TRBV5-1,16,TRBJ1-2,.,many,CASSLDSPKGNYGYTF,TGCGCCAGCAGCTTGGACAGCCCCAAGGGTAACTATGGCTACACCTTC
TRBV6-5,22,TRBJ1-6,TRBD1,.,CASSYSFGVRDRGFSYNSPLHF,TGTGCCAGCAGTTACTCGTTCGGAGTCCGGGACAGGGGATTCTCCTATAATTCACCCCTCCACTTT
TRBV7-2,15,TRBJ2-1,TRBD2,many,CASSRRLAGNDEQFF,TGTGCCAGCAGCAGACGACTAGCGGGGAATGATGAGCAGTTCTTC
TRBV20-1,13,TRBJ1-5,.,many,CSANPSTGQPQHF,TGCAGTGCCAACCCAAGCACTGGTCAGCCCCAGCATTTT
TRBV5-1,17,TRBJ2-5,TRBD1,few,CASSLAAGGAFTETQYF,TGCGCCAGCAGCTTGGCGGCAGGGGGCGCTTTTACAGAGACCCAGTACTTC
TRBV7-9,16,TRBJ1-3,TRBD1,.,CASSLGAGGMGNTIYF,TGTGCCAGCAGCTTAGGCGCAGGGGGCATGGGAAACACCATATATTTT
TRBV28,15,TRBJ1-2,.,few,CASSLRGAAFGGYTF,TGTGCCAGCAGTTTGAGGGGGGCCGCTTTTGGTGGCTACACCTTC
TRBV7-8,12,TRBJ1-1,.,many,CASSLAGGSTFF,TGTGCCAGCAGCTTAGCTGGGGGTTCAACTTTCTTT
TRBV2,14,TRBJ1-5,.,many,CASSRRGDNQPQHF,TGTGCCAGCAGTCGGCGCGGGGACAATCAGCCCCAGCATTTT
TRBV12-3/TRBV12-4,19,TRBJ1-1,TRBD1,many,CASSLAGTGVSRSRTEAFF,TGTGCCAGCAGTTTGGCCGGGACAGGGGTATCTCGAAGTCGCACTGAAGCTTTCTTT
TRBV20-1,14,TRBJ2-7,.,.,CSAREDTGSYEQYF,TGCAGTGCTAGAGAGGACACTGGGAGCTACGAGCAGTACTTC
TRBV12-3/TRBV12-4,15,TRBJ2-7,TRBD1,.,CASSDRDRGSYEQYF,TGTGCCAGCAGTGATCGGGACAGGGGCTCCTACGAGCAGTACTTC
TRBV28,12,TRBJ2-7,.,many,CASSLLLNEQYF,TGTGCCAGCAGTCTGTTACTTAACGAGCAGTACTTC
TRBV7-2,13,TRBJ1-1,.,.,CASSRQINTEAFF,TGTGCCAGCAGCCGACAGATTAACACTGAAGCTTTCTTT
TRBV28,16,TRBJ1-6,TRBD1,.,CASSLPQGAMNSPLHF,TGTGCCAGCAGTTTGCCACAGGGGGCGATGAATTCACCCCTCCACTTT
TRBV28,16,TRBJ2-6,.,many,CASSRAPRAGANVLTF,TGTGCCAGCAGTCGAGCCCCCCGGGCTGGGGCCAACGTCCTGACTTTC
TRBV27,14,TRBJ2-7,.,.,CATSSSIGSYEQYF,TGTGCCACCTCTTCCTCTATTGGGTCCTACGAGCAGTACTTC
TRBV2,13,TRBJ2-1,TRBD1,many,CASRPTGGNEQFF,TGTGCCAGCAGACCCACAGGGGGCAATGAGCAGTTCTTC
TRBV4-3,17,TRBJ2-3,.,.,CASSQEPARPSTDTQYF,TGCGCCAGCAGCCAAGAACCCGCTAGGCCTAGCACAGATACGCAGTATTTT
TRBV10-3,16,TRBJ2-3,TRBD2,few,CAISDSGLAGGDTQYF,TGTGCCATCAGTGATTCGGGACTAGCGGGGGGCGATACGCAGTATTTT
TRBV7-3,15,TRBJ2-7,TRBD2,.,CASSLLSGGAYEQYF,TGTGCCAGCAGCCTGCTTAGCGGGGGGGCCTACGAGCAGTACTTC
TRBV7-2,18,TRBJ1-1,TRBD1,.,CASSLAWGGDRLNTEAFF,TGTGCCAGCAGCTTAGCTTGGGGGGGGGACAGACTGAACACTGAAGCTTTCTTT
TRBV2,15,TRBJ2-1,TRBD2,once,CASSEFSGGHNEQFF,TGTGCCAGCAGCGAATTTAGCGGGGGACACAATGAGCAGTTCTTC
TRBV2,13,TRBJ2-3,.,many,CASSQGGADTQYF,TGTGCCAGCAGTCAGGGTGGCGCAGATACGCAGTATTTT
TRBV6-1,11,TRBJ2-7,.,many,CASRGLSEQYF,TGTGCCAGCAGGGGACTTTCCGAGCAGTACTTC
TRBV28,15,TRBJ1-1,TRBD1,many,CASSLGTGGYTEAFF,TGTGCCAGCAGTCTCGGGACAGGGGGCTACACTGAAGCTTTCTTT
TRBV28,14,TRBJ2-7,TRBD1,few,CASSSSQGTYEQYF,TGTGCCAGCAGTTCGTCACAGGGGACGTACGAGCAGTACTTC
TRBV7-6,18,TRBJ2-7,TRBD2,many,CASSLVGLAGLSSYEQYF,TGTGCCAGCAGCTTAGTCGGACTAGCGGGCCTGAGCTCCTACGAGCAGTACTTC
TRBV5-8,16,TRBJ2-7,TRBD1,many,CASSRGTGPFSHEQYF,TGTGCCAGCAGCCGGGGGACAGGGCCTTTCTCACACGAGCAGTACTTC
TRBV12-3/TRBV12-4,14,TRBJ2-5,.,many,CASTRLGVGETQYF,TGTGCCAGCACCCGTCTGGGGGTGGGAGAGACCCAGTACTTC
TRBV15,17,TRBJ1-1,TRBD1,many,CATSRDGPQGAGTEAFF,TGTGCCACCAGCAGAGATGGTCCGCAGGGGGCGGGTACTGAAGCTTTCTTT
TRBV7-9,14,TRBJ2-7,TRBD1,many,CASSGTGSSYEQYF,TGTGCCAGCAGTGGGACAGGGAGCTCCTACGAGCAGTACTTC
TRBV20-1,13,TRBJ2-1,.,many,CSASVAGYNEQFF,TGCAGTGCTAGCGTTGCGGGGTACAATGAGCAGTTCTTC
TRBV18,14,TRBJ2-7,TRBD1,.,CASSPRTGCYEQYF,TGTGCCAGCTCACCGAGGACAGGGTGCTACGAGCAGTACTTC
TRBV4-2,16,TRBJ1-5,.,few,CASSQEAGGVNQPQHF,TGTGCCAGCAGCCAAGAAGCGGGGGGGGTAAATCAGCCCCAGCATTTT
TRBV6-5,16,TRBJ1-5,.,once,CASSYSRWDSNQPQHF,TGTGCCAGCAGTTACTCGCGGTGGGACAGCAATCAGCCCCAGCATTTT
TRBV2,14,TRBJ2-1,TRBD2,.,CASSSAGLGNEQFF,TGTGCCAGCAGCTCAGCGGGGCTCGGGAATGAGCAGTTCTTC
TRBV10-3,15,TRBJ2-5,TRBD2,many,CAISPTSGTQETQYF,TGTGCCATCAGCCCCACTAGCGGGACCCAAGAGACCCAGTACTTC
TRBV5-5,16,TRBJ2-3,.,few,CASSRGSTTLGDTQYF,TGTGCCAGCAGCCGGGGTTCGACAACCCTCGGAGATACGCAGTATTTT
TRBV5-5,12,TRBJ2-1,.,few,CASSLGGGSQFF,TGTGCCAGCAGCTTAGGCGGAGGGTCGCAGTTCTTC
TRBV20-1,14,TRBJ2-3,.,many,CSALSGAPTDTQYF,TGCAGTGCTCTTTCTGGGGCTCCCACAGATACGCAGTATTTT
TRBV6-1,15,TRBJ2-5,.,many,CASSEALGVGETQYF,TGTGCCAGCAGTGAAGCGTTGGGGGTGGGAGAGACCCAGTACTTC
TRBV6-5,14,TRBJ2-1,.,.,CASSYSTSYNEQFF,TGTGCCAGCAGTTACTCAACCTCCTACAATGAGCAGTTCTTC
TRBV29-1,13,TRBJ2-7,TRBD1,.,CSVARDRGSEQYF,TGCAGCGTTGCCCGGGACAGGGGTTCCGAGCAGTACTTC
TRBV11-2,17,TRBJ2-3,TRBD2,many,CASSRQASGRGRDTQYF,TGTGCCAGCAGCCGTCAGGCTAGCGGGAGGGGTAGAGATACGCAGTATTTT
TRBV28,14,TRBJ1-6,TRBD1,once,CASTTGTGNSPLHF,TGTGCCAGCACTACCGGGACAGGCAATTCACCCCTCCACTTT
TRBV30,13,TRBJ1-5,.,many,CAWSTGQNQPQHF,TGTGCCTGGAGTACAGGACAAAATCAGCCCCAGCATTTT
TRBV3-1,15,TRBJ2-3,.,many,CASSSGRTGTDTQYF,TGTGCCAGCAGCTCAGGGAGGACGGGTACAGATACGCAGTATTTT